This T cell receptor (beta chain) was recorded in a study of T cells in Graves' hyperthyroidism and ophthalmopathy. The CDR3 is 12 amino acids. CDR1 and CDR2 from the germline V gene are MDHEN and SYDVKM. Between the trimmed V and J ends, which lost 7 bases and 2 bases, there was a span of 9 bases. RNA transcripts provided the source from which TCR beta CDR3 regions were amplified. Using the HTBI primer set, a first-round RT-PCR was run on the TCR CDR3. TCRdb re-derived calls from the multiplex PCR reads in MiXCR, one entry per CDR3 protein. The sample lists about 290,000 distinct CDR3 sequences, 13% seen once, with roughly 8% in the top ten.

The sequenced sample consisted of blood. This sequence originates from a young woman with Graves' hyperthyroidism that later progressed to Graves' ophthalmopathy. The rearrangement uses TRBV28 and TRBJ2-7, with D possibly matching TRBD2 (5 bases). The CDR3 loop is CASKAATYEQYF. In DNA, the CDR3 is TGTGCCAGCAAAGCGGCCACCTACGAGCAGTACTTC.